The 24 T cell receptor beta chains in this list originate from one sample, sequenced in a study of cytomegalovirus exposure and HLA in healthy donors (dated by TCRdb to the late 2010s). Library method: the immunoSEQ multiplex PCR assay. For the multiplex PCR, a mixture combining 60 forward primers for TCR Vbeta segments and 13 reverse primers for TCR Jbeta segments was used. In TCRdb, the immuneACCESS table is reduced to in-frame sequences with V and J assigned. These tables do not hold every clone; where another copy was compared, an unresolved V gene accounts for under half, and the others remain unexplained. This sample lists 100,000 to 150,000 clones; more than 60% were detected once. Jointly, the top ten make up approximately 1.5% of the sample. The sequenced sample consisted of PBMCs. Receptors were obtained from a woman aged 18 to 35 in good health and CMV-seronegative.

The chain has TRBV6-1 and TRBJ2-7; D might be TRBD1 (6 bases). The CDR3 spans 14 residues. Trimming stripped 5 bases from V and 3 bases from J, with 14 bases between. Per germline, CDR1 MNHNS and CDR2 SASEGT. The DNA for the CDR3 is TGTGCCAGCAGTAGGGACACACGGGGCTACGAGCAGTACTTC. It encodes CASSRDTRGYEQYF.

The rearrangement joins TRBV18 to TRBJ2-3; perhaps TRBD2 as D (6 bases). The V end was cut by 4 bases, the J end by 5 bases, with 10 bases between. CDR3 length equals 13 residues. The V gene's germline CDR1 is KGHSH and CDR2 LQKENI. CDR3 loop: CASSRDLGDTQYF. The DNA of the CDR3 is TGTGCCAGCTCACGGGACTTGGGAGATACGCAGTATTTT.

The CDR3 DNA is TGTTCCACCAGGGCGGGTGGCTACACCTTC. Its translation: CSTRAGGYTF. This chain joins TRBV7-9 and TRBJ1-2; TRBD1 is a possible D gene (5 bases). Germline CDR1 and CDR2: SEHNR and FQNEAQ (reference sequence). The CDR3 is made up of 10 amino acids.

The chain has TRBV5-1 and TRBJ2-1, with TRBD2 as a possible D gene (5 bases). The V end lost 5 bases, the J end lost 6 bases, and 21 bases lay between the germline ends. Germline V CDR1 and CDR2: SGHRS, YFSETQ. CDR3 length equals 16 residues. The CDR3 DNA follows: TGCGCCAGCAGTCAAATTAGCCGAGACTACCGCAATGAGCAGTTCTTC. Encoded protein: CASSQISRDYRNEQFF.

This clone has just a few counts. This chain links TRBV18 with TRBJ1-1, with D maybe TRBD1 (6 bases). There are 14 residues in the CDR3. V was trimmed by 4 bases and J by 2 bases, leaving 11 bases between them. CDR1 and CDR2 (germline): KGHSH, LQKENI. CDR3 DNA sequence: TGTGCCAGCTCACGGCAGGGGTACAACACTGAAGCTTTCTTT. Amino acid sequence: CASSRQGYNTEAFF.

DNA for the CDR3: TGCGCCAGCAGCTTGAGGGGCAGGGCGTACCAGGTCTATGGCTACACCTTC. Translating it yields CASSLRGRAYQVYGYTF. The chain carries TRBV5-1 and TRBJ1-2, with D possibly matching TRBD1 (5 bases). With 1 base removed from V and 4 bases from J, the gap between germline ends came to 20 bases. The CDR3 covers 17 residues. CDR1 is SGHRS and CDR2 is YFSETQ in the germline V gene.

This clone appeared a single time. This chain joins TRBV30 and TRBJ2-1, with 11 bases lining up with TRBD2. The CDR3 spans 17 residues. Germline V gives CDR1 GTSNPN, CDR2 SVGIG (reference sequence). With V trimmed by 0 bases and J by 0 bases, 4 bases remained unmatched. The CDR3 DNA is TGTGCCTGGAGTGTCGGGCTAGCGGGGGGCTCCTACAATGAGCAGTTCTTC. Its translation: CAWSVGLAGGSYNEQFF.

This clone showed up just a few times. The J gene is TRBJ2-1, the V gene TRBV5-1; 9 positions match TRBD2. Germline V CDR1 and CDR2: SGHRS, YFSETQ. The CDR3 covers 18 residues. V was pared by 4 bases and J by 6 bases, with 17 bases of the junction left unmatched. The DNA of the CDR3 is TGCGCCAGCAGCCAGGGACTAGCCTCGTCCGGAACGTCCAATGAGCAGTTCTTC. Translating gives CASSQGLASSGTSNEQFF.

The chain uses TRBV7-2 and TRBJ2-1, with D tentatively TRBD1 (5 bases). Looked up from germline, CDR1 is SGHTA and CDR2 is FQGNSA. This CDR3 comprises 15 residues. Between the trimmed V and J ends, which lost 2 bases and 7 bases, there was a span of 15 bases. CDR3 nucleotides: TGTGCCAGCAGCTTAATGCGCAGGGCGGTTAATGAGCAGTTCTTC. Translating gives CASSLMRRAVNEQFF.

The rearrangement joins TRBV19 to TRBJ2-1; a weak D match, TRBD2 (6 bases). This CDR3 region has 13 residues. V shed 3 bases and J shed 7 bases, with 10 bases lying between them. Per the germline V gene, CDR1 is LNHDA and CDR2 is SQIVND (reference sequence). The CDR3 protein is CASSIRRVNEQFF. Written as DNA, the CDR3 is TGTGCCAGTAGTATTAGGAGGGTAAATGAGCAGTTCTTC.

This chain joins TRBV6-5 and TRBJ2-1, with TRBD2 identical over 11 bases. The CDR3 loop spans 14 amino acids. The V gene end was trimmed by 0 bases and the J gene end by 10 bases; junction bases not matched to a gene: 2. Germline V gene data show CDR1 as MNHEY and CDR2 as SVGAGI. CDR3 nucleotide sequence: TGTGCCAGCAGTTACTCCGGGACTAGCGGAGAGCAGTTCTTC. Its translation: CASSYSGTSGEQFF.

This clone appeared once. The chain is built from TRBV25-1 and TRBJ2-5; a possible D gene is TRBD1 (5 bases). Germline values: CDR1 MGHDK, CDR2 SYGVNS. Deletions cut 0 bases from V and 2 bases from J, with 10 bases between. The CDR3 sequence is 15 residues long. CDR3 bases: TGTGCCAGCAGTGAATATAAAGGGGATCAAGAGACCCAGTACTTC. Translated, it gives CASSEYKGDQETQYF.

The J gene is TRBJ2-1, the V gene TRBV19; D is unresolved. This CDR3 region has 15 residues. Germline V gene lookup returns CDR1 LNHDA and CDR2 SQIVND (reference sequence). V lost 7 bases, J lost 5 bases, and 18 bases lay in between. CDR3 in DNA: TGTGCCAGTATGAGGCGGAGCTCGATGGACAATGAGCAGTTCTTC. Its translation is CASMRRSSMDNEQFF.

This clone has more than one count but fewer than ten. The chain combines TRBV11-2 with TRBJ1-1; a weak D match, TRBD1 (6 bases). Germline assignment: CDR1 SGHAT and CDR2 FQNNGV. V was cut by 7 bases and J by 1 base, with 13 bases left in between. CDR3 length: 14 residues. The DNA for the CDR3 is TGTGCCAGCACCCTAGAGGGGGGGAACACTGAAGCTTTCTTT. It encodes CASTLEGGNTEAFF.

The chain links TRBV7-2 to TRBJ2-1, with 8 bases aligning to TRBD2. With V trimmed by 5 bases and J by 0 bases, 3 bases remained unmatched. This CDR3 contains 15 residues. Germline assignment: CDR1 SGHTA and CDR2 FQGNSA. The chain's CDR3 is CASSTSGGSYNEQFF. DNA of the CDR3: TGTGCCAGCAGCACGAGCGGGGGCTCCTACAATGAGCAGTTCTTC.

A few counts support this clone. The V and J genes are TRBV5-1 and TRBJ2-3; TRBD2 is a possible D gene (5 bases). Germline V gene sequence: CDR1 SGHRS, CDR2 YFSETQ. V was clipped by 2 bases and J by 0 bases, with 10 bases between them. This CDR3 has 15 amino acids. CDR3: CASSLGGRSTDTQYF. Here the CDR3 DNA reads TGCGCCAGCAGCTTAGGCGGGCGGAGCACAGATACGCAGTATTTT.

This chain joins TRBV5-1 and TRBJ1-2; 8 bases fit TRBD1. Per germline, CDR1 SGHRS and CDR2 YFSETQ. With 0 bases clipped from V and 7 bases from J, the junction kept 8 bases outside the gene matches. The CDR3 runs 15 residues. The DNA of the CDR3 is TGCGCCAGCAGCTTGGGCGCAGGGGGCCTCTCTGGCTACACCTTC. It translates to CASSLGAGGLSGYTF. Variable domain in full (rest from reference TRBV5-1 and TRBJ1-2): KAGVTQTPRYLIKTRGQQVTLSCSPISGHRSVSWYQQTPGQGLQFLFEYFSETQRNKGNFPGRFSGRQFSNSRSEMNVSTLELGDSALYLCASSLGAGGLSGYTFGSGTRLTVV.

The rearrangement joins TRBV9 to TRBJ2-3, with a tentative D call TRBD2 (5 bases). Per germline, CDR1 SGDLS and CDR2 YYNGEE. The ends were cut back, 0 bases at V and 8 bases at J, with 7 bases in the middle. The CDR3 is 12 residues long. The CDR3 is CASSVEGGTQYF. The CDR3 region has the DNA TGTGCCAGCAGCGTAGAAGGAGGTACGCAGTATTTT.

This chain links TRBV4-1 with TRBJ2-1; 9 bases fit TRBD2. Trimming cost V 0 bases and J 7 bases; bases outside gene matches: 7. CDR3 length equals 16 residues. CDR1 and CDR2 from the germline V gene are MGHRA and YSYEKL. The CDR3 here is CASSQEVLAGQNEQFF. The CDR3 DNA reads TGCGCCAGCAGCCAAGAAGTACTAGCGGGTCAGAATGAGCAGTTCTTC.

The chain uses TRBV4-1 and TRBJ1-6; D possibly corresponds to TRBD1 (5 bases). The CDR3 length is 15 residues. Germline assignment: CDR1 MGHRA and CDR2 YSYEKL. Trimming cost V 7 bases and J 6 bases, with 16 bases left between them. The CDR3 protein is CASTSGSNLNSPLHF. The DNA of the CDR3 is TGCGCCAGCACCTCAGGGTCTAACCTTAATTCACCCCTCCACTTT.

The chain carries TRBV12-5 and TRBJ1-1, with D hard to call. This CDR3 has 13 residues. V was shortened by 11 bases and J by 0 bases, with 13 bases between the two germline ends. The germline gives CDR1 LGHNT, CDR2 FRNRAP. This CDR3 is CASLRVVNTEAFF. The CDR3 DNA sequence: TGTGCTTCCTTGAGGGTTGTGAACACTGAAGCTTTCTTT.

The chain combines TRBV7-8 with TRBJ2-1; 7 nucleotides align to TRBD2. The germline V gene has CDR1 SGHVS and CDR2 FQNEAQ. V lost 1 base to trimming and J lost 2 bases; unmatched junction nucleotides: 2. CDR3 length: 15 residues. CDR3: CASSLVAGAYNEQFF. CDR3 coding DNA: TGTGCCAGCAGCTTAGTTGCGGGGGCCTACAATGAGCAGTTCTTC.

This rearrangement joins TRBV5-6 to TRBJ1-2; D remains unclear. The CDR3 contains 13 residues. CDR1 and CDR2 from the germline V gene are SGHDT and YYEEEE. V lost 0 bases and J 8 bases, leaving 11 bases between the germline ends. DNA for the CDR3: TGTGCCAGCAGCTTGGGGGCTATAGGAGGCTACACCTTC. Protein: CASSLGAIGGYTF.

This clone was seen only a few times. This sequence joins TRBV6-4 and TRBJ2-1, with D unresolved. The CDR3 covers 11 residues. V was pared by 6 bases and J by 8 bases, with 8 bases between. CDR1 is MRHNA, CDR2 SNTAGT, per germline. For the CDR3, the DNA is TGTGCCAGCAGGGCTGCAGATGAGCAGTTCTTC. This codes for CASRAADEQFF.